The 24 T cell receptor beta chains presented below share a single source sample, sequenced in a study of blood T cell repertoires in COVID-19. Produced via immunoSEQ multiplex PCR; TCRdb's table is partial and in-frame only. The sample lists about 89,000 clones, about three quarters occurring once. The sample comprised peripheral blood. The receptors originated from a human donor in a cohort sampled during active COVID-19.

This clone was observed a handful of times. The chain carries TRBV3-1 (or the pseudogene TRBV3-2) and TRBJ2-1; 11 bases align to TRBD2. This CDR3 has 15 residues. The V gene end was trimmed by 1 base and the J gene end by 9 bases; junction bases not matched to a gene: 5. The germline CDR1 and CDR2 sequences are LGHDT and YNNKEL (reference sequence). CDR3 amino acids: CASSQGLSGRGEQFF. The CDR3 nucleotides read TGTGCCAGCAGCCAAGGTCTTAGCGGGAGGGGTGAGCAGTTCTTC.

This rearrangement joins TRBV25-1 to TRBJ2-7; D gene ambiguous. CDR1 and CDR2 (germline): MGHDK, SYGVNS. The V end lost 1 base, the J end lost 1 base, and 5 bases lay between the germline ends. This CDR3 region has 13 residues. CDR3 nucleotide sequence: TGTGCCAGCAGTGAATTTTTATCCTACGAGCAGTACTTC. Encoded protein: CASSEFLSYEQYF.

The chain combines TRBV7-3 with TRBJ2-1, with D possibly being TRBD2 (5 bases). V shed 3 bases and J shed 0 bases, with 12 bases lying between them. Germline CDR1 is SGHTA and CDR2 is FQGTGA. CDR3 length: 16 residues. The CDR3 region has the DNA TGTGCCAGCAGCTTCGAGGGCGCAAGCTCCTACAATGAGCAGTTCTTC. Its translation: CASSFEGASSYNEQFF.

The chain recombines TRBV4-2 with TRBJ2-2, with 7 bases fitting TRBD2. V was clipped by 3 bases and J by 7 bases; unmatched bases: 2. The CDR3 loop spans 13 amino acids. The germline V gene has CDR1 LGHNA and CDR2 YNFKEQ. This CDR3 is CASSQGGIGELFF. CDR3 in DNA: TGTGCCAGCAGCCAGGGGGGGATCGGGGAGCTGTTTTTT.

The rearrangement links TRBV5-1 to TRBJ2-3; 10 bases match TRBD2. With V trimmed by 8 bases and J by 1 base, 4 bases remained unmatched. Germline loops: CDR1 SGHRS, CDR2 YFSETQ. The CDR3 runs 14 residues. For the CDR3, the DNA is TGCGCCAGTTCACTAGCGGGGCGCACAGATACGCAGTATTTT. This encodes CASSLAGRTDTQYF. The variable domain in full, with the rest retrieved from reference TRBV5-1 and TRBJ2-3, is KAGVTQTPRYLIKTRGQQVTLSCSPISGHRSVSWYQQTPGQGLQFLFEYFSETQRNKGNFPGRFSGRQFSNSRSEMNVSTLELGDSALYLCASSLAGRTDTQYFGPGTRLTVL.

The V and J genes are TRBV7-9 and TRBJ2-4; D is ambiguous. The CDR3 contains 12 residues. The germline V gene encodes CDR1 SEHNR and CDR2 FQNEAQ (reference sequence). V dropped 5 bases and J dropped 8 bases, with 10 bases sitting between them. CDR3: CASSPIRDIQYF. As DNA, the CDR3 is TGTGCCAGCAGCCCCATACGGGACATTCAGTACTTC.

This chain connects TRBV6-8 to TRBJ1-1; perhaps TRBD1 as D (5 bases). This CDR3 is 13 amino acids long. Trimming removed 6 bases at V and 1 base at J, with 9 bases between. Germline V CDR1 and CDR2: MNHGY, SAAAGT. CDR3 nucleotides: TGTGCCAGCAGAACAACAGGGAACACTGAAGCTTTCTTT. Amino acid sequence: CASRTTGNTEAFF.

V and J are TRBV5-5 and TRBJ2-5; 7 bases align to TRBD1. The CDR3 is made up of 15 amino acids. Unmatched junction bases numbered 7, after V lost 2 bases and J lost 3 bases. Germline V CDR1 and CDR2: SGHKS, YYEKEE (reference sequence). This CDR3 reads CASSLITGQKETQYF. For the CDR3, the DNA is TGTGCCAGCAGCTTAATTACGGGACAGAAAGAGACCCAGTACTTC.

V and J are TRBV24-1 and TRBJ2-1; no firm D call. The CDR3 totals 14 residues. In germline, CDR1 is KGHDR, CDR2 SFDVKD. Between the trimmed V and J ends, which lost 6 bases and 4 bases, there was a span of 12 bases. For the CDR3, the DNA is TGTGCCACCAGTCATTGGGCGCCGTACAATGAGCAGTTCTTC. It translates to CATSHWAPYNEQFF.

This chain links TRBV27 with TRBJ2-6; 9 positions agree with TRBD1. The V and J ends lost 8 bases and 0 bases, in that order; junction bases with no gene match: 8. Germline loops: CDR1 MNHEY, CDR2 SMNVEV (reference sequence). This CDR3 region has 17 residues. The CDR3 sequence is CASGPGQGRSGANVLTF. The CDR3 DNA is TGTGCCAGCGGCCCGGGACAGGGCCGCTCTGGGGCCAACGTCCTGACTTTC.

V is TRBV9 and J is TRBJ2-1; 11 nucleotides agree with TRBD2. V shed 2 bases and J 10 bases; nucleotides not matched to a gene: 11. Per the germline V gene, CDR1 is SGDLS and CDR2 is YYNGEE. The CDR3 extends over 16 amino acids. Here the CDR3 reads CASSVTSGSSPVEQFF. Written as DNA, the CDR3 is TGTGCCAGCAGCGTTACTAGCGGGAGCTCTCCTGTGGAGCAGTTCTTC.

The rearrangement links TRBV10-3 to TRBJ2-2; 7 positions match TRBD1. The CDR3 is 13 residues long. V lost 10 bases to trimming and J lost 7 bases; unmatched junction nucleotides: 9. The germline V gene encodes CDR1 ENHRY and CDR2 SYGVKD. CDR3 coding DNA: TGTGCCACCGCTGGAGCAGGGGGCGGGGAGCTGTTTTTT. Translation gives CATAGAGGGELFF.

The chain combines TRBV5-1 with TRBJ1-6, with TRBD1 as a possible D gene (5 bases). V shed 2 bases and J shed 5 bases, with 23 bases lying between them. The CDR3 is 19 residues long. Germline CDR1 is SGHRS and CDR2 is YFSETQ. The chain's CDR3 is CASSFYLPPMGEDNSPLHF. CDR3 coding DNA: TGCGCCAGCAGCTTTTATCTACCCCCAATGGGGGAGGATAATTCACCCCTCCACTTT.

The chain has TRBV28 and TRBJ2-7; 8 positions agree with TRBD1. Germline V lookup: CDR1 MDHEN, CDR2 SYDVKM. The V gene end was trimmed by 10 bases and the J gene end by 3 bases; junction bases not matched to a gene: 8. The CDR3 is 13 amino acids. The chain's CDR3 is CATLDRVNYEQYF. The CDR3 bases are TGTGCCACCCTGGACAGGGTGAACTACGAGCAGTACTTC. Based on the CDR3 plus reference TRBV28 and TRBJ2-7, the full variable domain is DVKVTQSSRYLVKRTGEKVFLECVQDMDHENMFWYRQDPGLGLRLIYFSYDVKMKEKGDIPEGYSVSREKKERFSLILESASTNQTSMYLCATLDRVNYEQYFGPGTRLTVT.

A remark on this clone: Compared with germline, one end of the junction differs, possibly owing to a read error. This chain connects TRBV7-7 to TRBJ2-5; D possibly corresponds to TRBD2 (6 bases). The germline V gene encodes CDR1 SSHAT and CDR2 FNYEAQ (reference sequence). This CDR3 has 13 residues. The CDR3 DNA reads as TGTGCTAGCAGCTCAGGCGGGGCGAAGACCCAGTACTTC. It translates to CASSSGGAKTQYF.

The CDR3 loop is CASSTRDRAYEQYF. Here the CDR3 DNA reads TGTGCCAGCAGCACCCGGGACAGGGCCTACGAGCAGTACTTC. This sequence joins TRBV7-2 and TRBJ2-7, with 9 nucleotides matching TRBD1. V was pared by 5 bases and J by 2 bases, with 4 bases of the junction left unmatched. CDR1 is SGHTA, CDR2 FQGNSA, per germline. This CDR3 comprises 14 residues.

The J gene is TRBJ2-7, the V gene TRBV28, with 7 bases lining up with TRBD1. Looked up from germline, CDR1 is MDHEN and CDR2 is SYDVKM. CDR3 length: 12 residues. The ends lost 3 bases at V and 5 bases at J; junction bases unmatched: 1. The CDR3 here is CASSLTGNEQYF. The CDR3 nucleotides are TGTGCCAGCAGTTTGACAGGGAACGAGCAGTACTTC.

This rearrangement joins TRBV4-1 to TRBJ2-1, with 7 nucleotides matching TRBD2. Losses at the gene ends were 4 bases for V and 2 bases for J; bases not matched to a gene: 11. The CDR3 covers 17 residues. Germline CDR1 is MGHRA and CDR2 is YSYEKL. In DNA form, the CDR3 reads TGCGCCAGCAGCCCCCGGGGGGTAGCGGCACCCTACAATGAGCAGTTCTTC. Protein sequence: CASSPRGVAAPYNEQFF.

V gene TRBV4-3 combines with J gene TRBJ2-2; tentative D call: TRBD2 (6 bases). Germline V gene lookup returns CDR1 LGHNA and CDR2 YSLEER. The ends were cut back, 6 bases at V and 8 bases at J, with 16 bases in the middle. This CDR3 is 14 amino acids long. CDR3 amino acids: CASSLNPSEGELFF. For the CDR3, the DNA is TGCGCCAGCAGTCTCAATCCTAGCGAGGGGGAGCTGTTTTTT.

This clone was observed a few times. V is TRBV27 and J is TRBJ2-3, with 13 positions matching TRBD2. The CDR3 is made up of 15 amino acids. Germline V lookup: CDR1 MNHEY, CDR2 SMNVEV (reference sequence). V dropped 8 bases and J dropped 11; count of bases not matched to a gene: 13. CDR3 bases: TGTGCCAGCCGGTGGGTACTAGCGGGGGGGGATCGGCAGTATTTT. It specifies CASRWVLAGGDRQYF.

In its sample, this clone was seen a few times. The DNA for the CDR3 is TGTGCCAGCGGCGGGCAGGGGGCTCACGAGCAGTACTTC. This codes for CASGGQGAHEQYF. The chain employs TRBV28 and TRBJ2-7; 8 bases agree with TRBD1. V was pared by 8 bases and J by 5 bases, with 8 bases of the junction left unmatched. Germline CDR1 reads MDHEN; CDR2 reads SYDVKM. This CDR3 spans 13 amino acids.

The rearrangement links TRBV4-2 to TRBJ2-7, with D possibly being TRBD1 (7 bases). Germline assignment: CDR1 LGHNA and CDR2 YNFKEQ. The CDR3 is 16 amino acids. Trimming stripped 4 bases from V and 2 bases from J, with 18 bases between. DNA of the CDR3: TGTGCCAGCAGCCCCTCAGGAGGGGGCAGGACCTACGAGCAGTACTTC. Translating it yields CASSPSGGGRTYEQYF.

The rearrangement joins TRBV28 to TRBJ2-1; 8 nucleotides agree with TRBD1. The junction had 12 bases not matched to a gene; V was cut back by 8 bases and J by 9 bases. In germline, CDR1 is MDHEN, CDR2 SYDVKM. The CDR3 extends over 14 amino acids. The CDR3 DNA follows: TGTGCCAGCGGGCAAGGACAGGGTGTCACTGAGCAGTTCTTC. It specifies CASGQGQGVTEQFF.

This clone was seen a single time. This chain connects TRBV4-3 to TRBJ2-1; TRBD1 might be the D (6 bases). Germline CDR1 is LGHNA and CDR2 is YSLEER. Trimming removed 4 bases at V and 0 bases at J, with 16 bases between. This CDR3 comprises 17 residues. DNA of the CDR3: TGCGCCAGCAGCCCCCGTGGGGGCGCCCTCTCCTACAATGAGCAGTTCTTC. Its protein product is CASSPRGGALSYNEQFF.